The 18 T cell receptor beta chains given below trace back to one sample, sequenced in a study of shared clonotypes between healthy human individuals. Positive CCR7 selection of CD45RO-negative cells yielded the naive CD8 cells, and terminally differentiated effector memory CD45RA+ cells were excluded. Clones were read by immunoSEQ multiplex PCR, and TCRdb kept only the in-frame ones, dropping some. This table has around 2,100,000 clones, about 95% appearing once. The source material was naive CD8+ T cells sorted from blood. The receptors originated from a man aged 18 to 29 in good health.

The rearrangement uses TRBV5-1 and TRBJ1-1, with D hard to call. This CDR3 contains 13 residues. The V and J ends lost 7 bases and 1 base respectively, with 11 bases between them. Germline V CDR1 and CDR2: SGHRS, YFSETQ. This CDR3 reads CASSDPENTEAFF. CDR3 nucleotide sequence: TGCGCCAGCTCGGACCCCGAGAACACTGAAGCTTTCTTT.

This rearrangement joins TRBV2 to TRBJ2-7; 7 bases align to TRBD2. Losses at the gene ends were 3 bases for V and 6 bases for J; bases not matched to a gene: 8. Per the germline V gene, CDR1 is SNHLY and CDR2 is FYNNEI. This CDR3 comprises 14 residues. The CDR3 DNA is TGTGCCAGCAGTGACGAGACTAGCTTCAGCGAGCAGTACTTC. Encoded protein: CASSDETSFSEQYF.

This chain's CDR3 is CASSSGTGGPYEQYF. DNA of the CDR3: TGCGCCAGCAGCAGCGGGACAGGGGGTCCCTACGAGCAGTACTTC. The chain combines TRBV4-3 with TRBJ2-7; 11 nucleotides line up with TRBD1. Per the germline V gene, CDR1 is LGHNA and CDR2 is YSLEER. CDR3 size: 15 residues. Losses at the gene ends were 5 bases for V and 2 bases for J; bases not matched to a gene: 5.

The rearrangement links TRBV6-6 to TRBJ1-2; D unresolved. The germline V gene has CDR1 MNHNY and CDR2 SVGAGI (reference sequence). CDR3 length: 10 amino acids. Trimming pared 8 bases from V and 3 bases from J, leaving 4 bases between. The CDR3 here is CASLDYGYTF. CDR3 DNA: TGTGCCAGCCTGGACTATGGCTACACCTTC.

The chain has TRBV13 and TRBJ2-2; 9 bases are shared with TRBD1. With V trimmed by 5 bases and J by 4 bases, 2 bases remained unmatched. CDR3 size: 14 residues. Germline CDR1 and CDR2: PRHDT and FYEKMQ (reference sequence). The chain's CDR3 is CASSGTGSTGELFF. CDR3 bases: TGTGCCAGCAGCGGGACAGGGTCCACCGGGGAGCTGTTTTTT.

The rearrangement joins TRBV9 to TRBJ2-5; D possibly matches TRBD1 or TRBD2 (5 bases each). Germline V gene sequence: CDR1 SGDLS, CDR2 YYNGEE. The ends were cut back, 4 bases at V and 5 bases at J, with 18 bases in the middle. This CDR3 is built from 15 residues. The CDR3 protein is CASSPMVGDRETQYF. CDR3 nucleotides: TGTGCCAGCAGCCCTATGGTCGGGGACCGGGAGACCCAGTACTTC. Filled out from reference TRBV9 and TRBJ2-5, the complete variable domain reads DSGVTQTPKHLITATGQRVTLRCSPRSGDLSVYWYQQSLDQGLQFLIQYYNGEERAKGNILERFSAQQFPDLHSELNLSSLELGDSALYFCASSPMVGDRETQYFGPGTRLLVL.

This chain connects TRBV6-1 to TRBJ1-4; D is ambiguous. Trimming took off 6 bases at V and 0 bases at J, with 11 bases between the two ends. Germline CDR1 is MNHNS and CDR2 is SASEGT. The CDR3 covers 15 residues. The chain's CDR3 is CASSEPFATNEKLFF. For the CDR3, the DNA is TGTGCCAGCAGCGAGCCGTTCGCAACTAATGAAAAACTGTTTTTT.

The chain recombines TRBV9 with TRBJ2-4; D is perhaps TRBD1 (6 bases). Germline V gene sequence: CDR1 SGDLS, CDR2 YYNGEE. The CDR3 length is 15 residues. V dropped 0 bases and J dropped 5 bases, with 12 bases sitting between them. CDR3 sequence (DNA): TGTGCCAGCAGCGTAGAAGGGACATCCCAAAACATTCAGTACTTC. Protein product: CASSVEGTSQNIQYF.

Of note for this clone: Distinct nucleotide sequences in the sample also encode this CDR3. The chain couples TRBV4-1 to TRBJ2-7; perhaps TRBD2 as D (5 bases). Germline-derived CDR1 and CDR2 are MGHRA and YSYEKL. The CDR3 contains 13 residues. Trimming shortened V by 1 base and J by 4 bases, and 8 bases separated the two germline ends. CDR3 nucleotides: TGCGCCAGCAGCCAAGTTCGGGGTTACGAGCAGTACTTC. Translated, it gives CASSQVRGYEQYF.

The rearrangement uses TRBV5-6 and TRBJ1-1; TRBD1 is a possible D gene (5 bases). CDR3 size: 13 residues. In germline, CDR1 is SGHDT, CDR2 YYEEEE. The V end lost 5 bases, the J end lost 4 bases, and 12 bases lay between the germline ends. CDR3 sequence reads: CASSWGSPTEAFF. The CDR3 DNA reads TGTGCCAGCAGTTGGGGGAGTCCCACTGAAGCTTTCTTT.

The rearrangement joins TRBV13 to TRBJ2-7; perhaps TRBD2 as D (6 bases). Germline CDR1 PRHDT, CDR2 FYEKMQ (reference sequence). CDR3 length equals 13 residues. V was shortened by 5 bases and J by 6 bases, with 14 bases between the two germline ends. The CDR3 region is CASSEGLTAEQYF. The CDR3 bases are TGTGCCAGCAGCGAGGGACTCACCGCCGAGCAGTACTTC.

J is TRBJ2-6 and V is TRBV4-3; either TRBD1 or TRBD2 may supply D (5 bases each). The CDR3 is 21 amino acids. Germline CDR1 is LGHNA and CDR2 is YSLEER. Trimming took 3 bases from V and 2 from J, leaving 26 bases between them. This CDR3 is CASSHPGPSKGRSAGANVLTF. The DNA for the CDR3 is TGCGCCAGCAGCCACCCGGGACCGTCGAAGGGAAGGTCGGCTGGGGCCAACGTCCTGACTTTC.

Notes on this clone: Relative to the germline gene, one junction end is altered; a read error may explain this. CDR3 protein: CASSPFPGGPGGNEQFF. DNA of the CDR3: TGTGCTAGCAGCCCCTTTCCGGGAGGGCCGGGTGGCAATGAGCAGTTCTTC. This sequence joins TRBV7-7 and TRBJ2-1; 8 bases agree with TRBD2. This CDR3 spans 17 amino acids. CDR1 is SSHAT, CDR2 FNYEAQ, per germline (reference sequence).

The rearrangement uses TRBV5-1 and TRBJ2-7; the D gene is possibly TRBD1 (5 bases). The germline V gene encodes CDR1 SGHRS and CDR2 YFSETQ. The length of the CDR3 is 14 residues. Trimming removed 2 bases at V and 0 bases at J, with 9 bases between. The CDR3 nucleotides read TGCGCCAGCAGCTTTTTTACAGGCTCCTACGAGCAGTACTTC. Residues: CASSFFTGSYEQYF.

This clone has only one observation. This chain joins TRBV7-9 and TRBJ1-3; D might be TRBD1 (5 bases). The CDR3 consists of 16 residues. V shed 5 bases and J shed 0 bases, with 14 bases lying between them. Germline V gene sequence: CDR1 SEHNR, CDR2 FQNEAQ (reference sequence). In DNA form, the CDR3 reads TGTGCCAGCAGCACGGAACAGGTCAACTCTGGAAACACCATATATTTT. Residues: CASSTEQVNSGNTIYF.

The chain has TRBV4-3 and TRBJ2-3, with 7 positions matching TRBD1. The J segment lost 2 bases and the V segment lost 4 bases, leaving 6 bases of the junction unmatched. The germline V gene has CDR1 LGHNA and CDR2 YSLEER. The CDR3 length is 15 residues. Here the CDR3 reads CASSLRDSVTDTQYF. CDR3 nucleotide sequence: TGCGCCAGCAGCCTCCGGGACAGCGTCACAGATACGCAGTATTTT.

This chain connects TRBV27 to TRBJ2-1; tentatively, D is TRBD2 (6 bases). CDR1 is MNHEY, CDR2 SMNVEV, per germline (reference sequence). Trimming stripped 6 bases from V and 0 bases from J, with 12 bases between. The CDR3 runs 15 residues. CDR3: CASRPDGSSYNEQFF. The DNA for the CDR3 is TGTGCCAGCAGACCGGACGGGAGCTCCTACAATGAGCAGTTCTTC.

The chain recombines TRBV7-9 with TRBJ2-3, with 13 nucleotides matching TRBD2. With 4 bases clipped from V and 3 bases from J, the junction kept 10 bases outside the gene matches. CDR3 size: 18 residues. Looked up from germline, CDR1 is SEHNR and CDR2 is FQNEAQ (reference sequence). The CDR3 nucleotides read TGTGCCAGCAGCTCCTTACTAGCGGGGGGGCCGGGAACAGATACGCAGTATTTT. Encoded protein: CASSSLLAGGPGTDTQYF.